What follows are 30 T cell receptor beta chains derived from one specimen sequenced in a study. A single record per CDR3 protein comes from TCRdb applying MiXCR to the 5' RACE reads. The sample holds approximately 9,800 distinct CDR3 sequences, 14% seen once. The sorted Tregs were CD4+CD25+CD127-/low cells. Material: Tregs sorted from blood. Receptors were obtained from a female donor with breast cancer.

Worth noting for this clonotype: The final CDR3 position lacks the conserved phenylalanine or tryptophan, pointing to a likely read error. In DNA form, the CDR3 reads TGTGCCACCAGCCAGACAGGGATCGGCCAGGAGACCCAGTACTCC. Amino acids: CATSQTGIGQETQYS. V gene TRBV24-1 combines with J gene TRBJ2-5, with TRBD1 identical over 7 bases. The germline CDR1 and CDR2 sequences are KGHDR and SFDVKD. This CDR3 spans 15 amino acids. Losses at the gene ends were 7 bases for V and 5 bases for J; bases not matched to a gene: 12.

This clonotype ranks as medium-sized (0.01 to 0.1%). The chain joins TRBV10-3 to TRBJ2-6; no firm D call. CDR1 and CDR2 from the germline V gene are ENHRY and SYGVKD. The CDR3 is 17 residues long. Trimming took off 3 bases at V and 4 bases at J, with 16 bases between the two ends. In DNA, the CDR3 is TGTGCCATCAGTGATCTGTGGGCAGTCTCCGGGGCCAACGTCCTGACTTTC. Protein sequence: CAISDLWAVSGANVLTF.

This clonotype is medium-sized by share. V and J are TRBV7-6 and TRBJ2-7, with TRBD1 matching 8 bases. The CDR3 contains 14 residues. With V trimmed by 5 bases and J by 5 bases, 8 bases remained unmatched. Germline CDR1 and CDR2: SGHVS and FNYEAQ. DNA of the CDR3: TGTGCCAGCAGCACAGGACAGGGTTCCCACGAGCAGTACTTC. Amino acids: CASSTGQGSHEQYF.

To note about this clonotype: Being one base from a much bigger clone, this may be a read error. The DNA for the CDR3 is TGCAGTGCGGGTGGAGGGATCCAAGGGACCCAGTACTTC. Its translation: CSAGGGIQGTQYF. The V call is TRBV20-1, the J call TRBJ2-5, with D possibly matching TRBD2 (6 bases). From germline, CDR1 is DFQATT and CDR2 SNEGSKA (reference sequence). This CDR3 is 13 amino acids long.

Many counts were recorded for this clonotype. The chain joins TRBV10-3 to TRBJ1-1, with TRBD1 identical over 8 bases. This CDR3 has 14 residues. Trimming took 10 bases from V and 3 from J; bases not matched to a gene: 10. Germline CDR1 is ENHRY and CDR2 is SYGVKD. The chain's CDR3 is CATRQGPDYTEAFF. CDR3 sequence (DNA): TGTGCCACCCGACAGGGGCCCGACTACACTGAAGCTTTCTTT.

This clonotype is medium-sized within its sample. The chain is built from TRBV7-2 and TRBJ1-1; 10 bases are shared with TRBD1. The CDR3 length is 17 residues. The ends lost 10 bases at V and 5 bases at J; junction bases unmatched: 19. CDR1 SGHTA and CDR2 FQGNSA come from the germline V gene. Here the CDR3 DNA reads TGTGCCACCACTAGGGGGGACAGGGGTCCCCTCGGGACTGAAGCTTTCTTT. Protein product: CATTRGDRGPLGTEAFF.

About this clonotype: A much larger clonotype is one base distant, so this may be a read error. The rearrangement uses TRBV5-1 and TRBJ2-1; TRBD1 aligns across 7 bases. The CDR3 contains 12 residues. Germline V gene sequence: CDR1 SGHRS, CDR2 YFSETQ. The DNA of the CDR3 is TGCGCCAACAGCTTACAGGGGAATGAGCAGTTCTTC. Residues: CANSLQGNEQFF. The variable domain in full, completed from reference TRBV5-1 and TRBJ2-1, reads KAGVTQTPRYLIKTRGQQVTLSCSPISGHRSVSWYQQTPGQGLQFLFEYFSETQRNKGNFPGRFSGRQFSNSRSEMNVSTLELGDSALYLCANSLQGNEQFFGPGTRLTVL.

To note about this clonotype: A much larger clone sits a single nucleotide away, making a read error possible. The chain couples TRBV12-3 or TRBV12-4 to TRBJ1-5; D is possibly TRBD1 (6 bases). The V end lost 8 bases, the J end lost 4 bases, and 12 bases lay between the germline ends. The CDR3 covers 13 residues. In nucleotides, the CDR3 is TGTGCCAGCTGTGCCCAGGGGAATCAGCCCCAGCATTTT. Its protein is CASCAQGNQPQHF.

This rearrangement joins TRBV28 to TRBJ2-5; D ambiguous. This CDR3 has 13 residues. Trimming took off 2 bases at V and 4 bases at J, with 8 bases between the two ends. CDR1 MDHEN and CDR2 SYDVKM come from the germline V gene. The CDR3 is CASSLQNSETQYF. As DNA, the CDR3 is TGTGCCAGCAGTTTACAGAATTCAGAGACCCAGTACTTC.

A word on this clonotype: Germline is not matched at one junction end, which may reflect a read error. The gene calls are TRBV4-2 and TRBJ2-7, with 8 positions matching TRBD2. The better agreement between TRBJ2-1 and the DNA end casts doubt on the J call. This CDR3 contains 16 residues. Germline loops: CDR1 LGHNA, CDR2 YNFKEQ. CDR3 coding DNA: TGTGCCAGCAACCAAGACCCCGGCCTCCTAGCGGGCGAGCAGTTCTTC. Its translation is CASNQDPGLLAGEQFF.

This clonotype was seen only a few times. One base away lies a much larger clone, so this may be a sequencing read error. This chain joins TRBV20-1 and TRBJ1-6; D remains ambiguous. The CDR3 contains 13 residues. CDR1 DFQATT and CDR2 SNEGSKA come from the germline V gene (reference sequence). Deletions cut 3 bases from V and 11 bases from J, with 14 bases between. Here the CDR3 reads CSARPRVDPPLHF. The CDR3 DNA reads TGCAGTGCTAGGCCGAGGGTTGATCCACCCCTCCACTTT.

About this clonotype: The conserved closing phenylalanine or tryptophan is absent in this CDR3, likely reflecting a read error. The CDR3 bases are TGCGCCAGCAGCCATTCCAGACAGAACTATAATTCACCCCTCCACGTT. This sequence encodes CASSHSRQNYNSPLHV. This chain links TRBV4-3 with TRBJ1-6, with a possible D match to TRBD1 (5 bases). The CDR3 sequence is 16 residues long. The germline V and J ends were trimmed by 3 bases and 3 bases, with 12 bases remaining between them. Germline-derived CDR1 and CDR2 are LGHNA and YSLEER.

This clonotype is labeled as medium-sized. The J gene is TRBJ1-6, the V gene TRBV28; tentative D call: TRBD1 (6 bases). The V end lost 6 bases, the J end lost 17 bases, and 17 bases lay between the germline ends. This CDR3 has 12 residues. Per germline, CDR1 MDHEN and CDR2 SYDVKM. Here the CDR3 DNA reads TGTGCCAGCAGAAACAGGGTGGGGGGATTCCACTTT. Its translation is CASRNRVGGFHF. The whole variable domain, filled in from reference TRBV28 and TRBJ1-6, reads DVKVTQSSRYLVKRTGEKVFLECVQDMDHENMFWYRQDPGLGLRLIYFSYDVKMKEKGDIPEGYSVSREKKERFSLILESASTNQTSMYLCASRNRVGGFHFGNGTRLTVT.

The chain employs TRBV25-1 and TRBJ2-1, with 7 nucleotides matching TRBD2. CDR1 and CDR2 from the germline V gene are MGHDK and SYGVNS. This CDR3 contains 16 residues. V was clipped by 4 bases and J by 7 bases; unmatched bases: 13. The CDR3 loop is CASSASRTPGGNEQFF. CDR3 sequence (DNA): TGTGCCAGCAGTGCAAGCCGCACGCCCGGGGGGAATGAGCAGTTCTTC.

There are a few counts of this clonotype. The CDR3 does not close with the conserved phenylalanine or tryptophan, likely indicating a read error. The chain uses TRBV5-1 and TRBJ1-1, with TRBD1 as a possible D gene (5 bases). Germline V gene sequence: CDR1 SGHRS, CDR2 YFSETQ. This CDR3 contains 14 residues. CDR3 amino acids: CANSLEDGGTEAFS. The CDR3 nucleotides read TGCGCCAACAGCTTGGAGGACGGGGGAACTGAAGCTTTCTCT.

In this sample, this clonotype turned up many times. This chain joins TRBV12-3 or TRBV12-4 and TRBJ2-7; D gene uncertain. The CDR3 is made up of 14 amino acids. Trimming left V 6 bases short and J 0 bases short, with 12 bases between. CDR3 amino acids: CASRSARSSYEQYF. The DNA of the CDR3 is TGTGCCAGCAGATCGGCTAGGAGCTCCTACGAGCAGTACTTC.

This clonotype showed up many times. It may be a read error: a sequence one base away is much more abundant. The J gene is TRBJ2-1, the V gene TRBV7-2; D not certain. The germline CDR1 and CDR2 sequences are SGHTA and FQGNSA. The CDR3 loop spans 13 amino acids. The CDR3 DNA is TGTGCCAGCAGCTTAACATCCTACAATGAGCAGTCCTTC. Translating it yields CASSLTSYNEQSF.

This clonotype rates as medium-sized. The J gene is TRBJ2-3, the V gene TRBV7-3; 7 positions match TRBD1. The V and J ends lost 0 bases and 4 bases, in that order; junction bases with no gene match: 7. The germline V gene has CDR1 SGHTA and CDR2 FQGTGA. This CDR3 comprises 16 residues. CDR3 DNA: TGTGCCAGCAGCTTAACGGGACAGCGAGAGCCAGATACGCAGTATTTT. It encodes CASSLTGQREPDTQYF.

This clonotype was found a few times. The J gene is TRBJ2-5, the V gene TRBV20-1, with 9 bases identical to TRBD2. The V gene end was trimmed by 4 bases and the J gene end by 5 bases; junction bases not matched to a gene: 11. Germline V gene data show CDR1 as DFQATT and CDR2 as SNEGSKA (reference sequence). CDR3 length: 15 amino acids. The chain's CDR3 is CSANQAGGPRETQYF. DNA of the CDR3: TGCAGTGCTAATCAGGCGGGAGGGCCGAGGGAGACCCAGTACTTC.

On this clonotype itself: Since a much larger clone is just one base distant, this may be a read error. The rearrangement joins TRBV7-9 to TRBJ2-5, with 7 bases fitting TRBD1. Germline V CDR1 and CDR2: SEHNR, FQNEAQ (reference sequence). The CDR3 sequence is 15 residues long. The chain's CDR3 is CANSPTTGPQETQYF. The CDR3, as DNA: TGTGCCAACAGCCCGACGACAGGGCCCCAAGAGACCCAGTACTTC.

This clonotype was recorded a few times. The chain couples TRBV2 to TRBJ1-1; no clear D gene. The CDR3 is made up of 14 amino acids. Germline V gene lookup returns CDR1 SNHLY and CDR2 FYNNEI. V was pared by 8 bases and J by 1 base, with 14 bases between. CDR3 bases: TGTGCCAGCGGGAGGACGGCTACGAACACTGAAGCTTTCTTT. This gives the protein CASGRTATNTEAFF.

Of note for this clonotype: A much larger clone is a single base away; this may be a read error. The rearrangement uses TRBV11-2 and TRBJ2-5; 7 positions match TRBD2. Germline V gene sequence: CDR1 SGHAT, CDR2 FQNNGV. This CDR3 region has 16 residues. CDR3 loop: CSSSLVWRAGMETQYF. The CDR3 DNA reads TGTTCCAGCAGCTTAGTTTGGCGAGCGGGGATGGAGACCCAGTACTTC.

The table lists this clonotype with a few counts. This clone may be a read error of a much larger clone one base away. The J gene is TRBJ2-7, the V gene TRBV9, with 7 bases matching TRBD1. The CDR3 totals 15 residues. The J segment lost 9 bases and the V segment lost 1 base, leaving 13 bases of the junction unmatched. Germline V gene lookup returns CDR1 SGDLS and CDR2 YYNGEE. Written as DNA, the CDR3 is TGTGCCAGCAGCGTAAAGGGGACAGCCCTAGACGTGCAGTACTTC. Translated: CASSVKGTALDVQYF.

A word on this clonotype: With a much larger clone just one base away, this may be a read error. This chain connects TRBV24-1 to TRBJ2-1, with TRBD1 matching over 9 bases. Germline V gene sequence: CDR1 KGHDR, CDR2 SFDVKD. Trimming at V came to 5 bases and at J to 6 bases, leaving 10 bases not matched to a gene. This CDR3 has 16 residues. The CDR3 bases are TGTGCCACCAGTGGTACCGTGACAGGGGGAGGCAATGAGCAGTTCTTC. Translating it yields CATSGTVTGGGNEQFF.

This clonotype is labeled as medium-sized. The chain employs TRBV7-8 and TRBJ1-5, with D perhaps matching TRBD1 (6 bases). The CDR3 runs to 15 residues. Trimming left V 2 bases short and J 6 bases short, with 14 bases between. Germline V gene sequence: CDR1 SGHVS, CDR2 FQNEAQ. CDR3 DNA sequence: TGTGCCAGCAGCTTATCCCCCAGGGGCGGTCAGCCCCAGCATTTT. It yields the protein CASSLSPRGGQPQHF.

This clonotype has a count of ten or more. An end of the junction differs from the germline gene, which may be a read error. The V gene is TRBV20-1, the J gene TRBJ2-7; 10 bases match TRBD1. Germline CDR1 DFQATT, CDR2 SNEGSKA (reference sequence). This CDR3 has 14 residues. This CDR3 is CGANFGTGAHEQYF. The CDR3 bases are TGCGGTGCTAACTTCGGGACAGGGGCACACGAGCAGTACTTC.

This clonotype was seen only a few times. A single base separates this from a much larger clone, so it may be a read error. The rearrangement uses TRBV5-1 and TRBJ2-2; the D call may be TRBD1 or TRBD2 (5 bases each). This CDR3 region has 16 residues. The germline V gene has CDR1 SGHRS and CDR2 YFSETQ. CDR3 loop: CASSSTGRPNTGELSF. The CDR3 DNA sequence: TGCGCCAGCAGCTCCACGGGGCGGCCGAACACCGGGGAGCTGTCTTTT.

This clonotype was detected only a few times. The chain has TRBV24-1 and TRBJ2-1; no clear D. Germline V CDR1 and CDR2: KGHDR, SFDVKD. V lost 4 bases and J lost 0, with 12 bases in between. This CDR3 has 16 amino acids. CDR3 coding DNA: TGTGCCACCAGTGACCGGTTCAAGAGCTCCTACAATGAGCAGTTCTTC. It yields the protein CATSDRFKSSYNEQFF.

This clonotype showed up just a few times. A read error is possible here, since a much larger clone lies one base away. The CDR3 is CASGLDRSSGYTF. In nucleotides, the CDR3 is TGTGCCAGCGGCTTAGATCGGTCGAGCGGCTACACCTTC. This rearrangement joins TRBV7-2 to TRBJ1-2, with unresolved D. Germline assignment: CDR1 SGHTA and CDR2 FQGNSA. This CDR3 has 13 amino acids.

On this clonotype itself: One end of the junction is discordant with germline, which a read error may explain. The rearrangement links TRBV29-1 to TRBJ1-1; D unresolved. Germline-derived CDR1 and CDR2 are SQVTM and ANQGSEA. The CDR3 extends over 16 amino acids. CDR3 DNA: TGCAACGTTGAAGATTTCAAGGCGGGCCATAACACTGAAGCTTTCTTT. Its protein is CNVEDFKAGHNTEAFF.